A single sample gave rise to the 24 T cell receptor beta chains below, sequenced in a study of T cells in Graves' hyperthyroidism and ophthalmopathy. Amplification of TCR beta CDR3 regions used RNA as the template. The study used the HTBI primer set for a first-round RT-PCR of the TCR CDR3. TCRdb reprocessed the multiplex PCR reads via MiXCR and lists one record per CDR3 protein. Seen here are about 560,000 distinct CDR3 sequences, 16% observed once, and the top ten hold about 18%. Sequences were obtained from blood. Every receptor here comes from a woman younger than 30 with Graves' hyperthyroidism.

The V and J genes are TRBV20-1 and TRBJ2-5, with TRBD2 identical over 10 bases. Looked up from germline, CDR1 is DFQATT and CDR2 is SNEGSKA (reference sequence). Unmatched junction bases numbered 7, after V lost 1 base and J lost 5 bases. The CDR3 contains 15 residues. CDR3 coding DNA: TGCAGTGCTAGAGTCAGCGGGGGGGCAGGGGAGACCCAGTACTTC. Residues: CSARVSGGAGETQYF.

This clonotype came up many times. V is TRBV7-9 and J is TRBJ2-1, with D possibly TRBD2 on 6 matching bases. The CDR3 extends over 14 amino acids. Germline-derived CDR1 and CDR2 are SEHNR and FQNEAQ (reference sequence). Trimming left V 4 bases short and J 3 bases short, with 10 bases between. The CDR3 DNA reads TGTGCCAGCAGCTCCCGGACTATCTACAATGAGCAGTTCTTC. It is translated as CASSSRTIYNEQFF. The variable domain in full, with the rest retrieved from reference TRBV7-9 and TRBJ2-1, is DTGVSQNPRHKITKRGQNVTFRCDPISEHNRLYWYRQTLGQGPEFLTYFQNEAQLEKSRLLSDRFSAERPKGSFSTLEIQRTEQGDSAMYLCASSSRTIYNEQFFGPGTRLTVL.

The sample holds many counts of this clonotype. V is TRBV27 and J is TRBJ2-4, with 8 bases lining up with TRBD2. The CDR3 has 15 residues. With V trimmed by 6 bases and J by 7 bases, 11 bases remained unmatched. Germline CDR1 reads MNHEY; CDR2 reads SMNVEV (reference sequence). The CDR3 DNA reads as TGTGCCAGCAGCAGTCCCCGGGGGGGCTGGAACATTCAGTACTTC. Its translation: CASSSPRGGWNIQYF.

This clonotype was counted ten times or more. The rearrangement joins TRBV6-6 to TRBJ2-2; 8 positions agree with TRBD2. V dropped 2 bases and J dropped 0; count of bases not matched to a gene: 5. The CDR3 is 17 residues long. CDR1 and CDR2 from the germline V gene are MNHNY and SVGAGI (reference sequence). The CDR3 protein is CASSYPGGGTNTGELFF. Written as DNA, the CDR3 is TGTGCCAGCAGTTACCCCGGGGGGGGTACGAACACCGGGGAGCTGTTTTTT.

This clonotype was recorded at least ten times. The genes are TRBV28 and TRBJ2-7, with 9 bases identical to TRBD2. Germline assignment: CDR1 MDHEN and CDR2 SYDVKM. CDR3 length: 15 residues. After removal of 4 bases from V and 9 bases from J, the junction contained 13 bases not matched to a gene. CDR3 in amino acids: CASSYEWVAGGRQYF. For the CDR3, the DNA is TGTGCCAGCAGTTACGAATGGGTGGCGGGAGGGCGGCAGTACTTC.

This sequence joins TRBV27 and TRBJ2-7; D possibly corresponds to TRBD1 (6 bases). CDR1 and CDR2 (germline): MNHEY, SMNVEV (reference sequence). The CDR3 runs 16 residues. Trimming removed 5 bases from V and 6 bases from J, with 23 bases in between. DNA for the CDR3: TGTGCCAGCAGTCTTATTGGGACAAAGCCATCCAGCGAGCAGTACTTC. It translates to CASSLIGTKPSSEQYF.

This clonotype was counted a few times. The chain has TRBV19 and TRBJ1-2; 8 bases agree with TRBD1. The CDR3 is 17 residues long. V shed 9 bases and J 0 bases; nucleotides not matched to a gene: 15. The germline V gene encodes CDR1 LNHDA and CDR2 SQIVND (reference sequence). The CDR3 coding sequence is TGTGCCAGCCAATCCTTCTTGGACAGGGCTTCTAACTATGGCTACACCTTC. This codes for CASQSFLDRASNYGYTF. The entire variable domain, with the rest obtained from reference TRBV19 and TRBJ1-2, is as follows: DGGITQSPKYLFRKEGQNVTLSCEQNLNHDAMYWYRQDPGQGLRLIYYSQIVNDFQKGDIAEGYSVSREKKESFPLTVTSAQKNPTAFYLCASQSFLDRASNYGYTFGSGTRLTVV.

V and J are TRBV6-1 and TRBJ1-1; D might be TRBD1 (6 bases). Between the trimmed V and J ends, which lost 4 bases and 2 bases, there was a span of 14 bases. The CDR3 is 15 residues long. Germline loops: CDR1 MNHNS, CDR2 SASEGT. Here the CDR3 reads CASSASQGPNTEAFF. CDR3 in DNA: TGTGCCAGCAGTGCATCACAGGGTCCCAACACTGAAGCTTTCTTT.

The V call is TRBV27, the J call TRBJ2-3; TRBD1 matches 7 bases. Unmatched junction bases numbered 9, after V lost 6 bases and J lost 6 bases. CDR1 MNHEY and CDR2 SMNVEV come from the germline V gene (reference sequence). CDR3 length: 14 residues. CDR3 DNA sequence: TGTGCCAGCAGGGGGACAGTGCGACGCGATACGCAGTATTTT. Amino acids: CASRGTVRRDTQYF.

The chain joins TRBV5-1 to TRBJ2-3; 9 nucleotides line up with TRBD2. This CDR3 spans 17 amino acids. Germline V CDR1 and CDR2: SGHRS, YFSETQ. V trimming: 3 bases; J trimming: 2 bases; junction bases outside the gene matches: 10. The CDR3 DNA is TGCGCCAGCAGCTGGGAAACTAGCGGGCGGAACACAGATACGCAGTATTTT. This codes for CASSWETSGRNTDTQYF.

With respect to this clonotype: Just one base apart from a much larger clone, this may be a read error. The chain is built from TRBV2 and TRBJ2-7, with 9 positions matching TRBD2. The germline V gene encodes CDR1 SNHLY and CDR2 FYNNEI. The V gene end was trimmed by 5 bases and the J gene end by 3 bases; junction bases not matched to a gene: 5. This CDR3 is built from 14 residues. The CDR3 region is CASSIAGADYEQYF. CDR3 DNA sequence: TGTGCCAGCAGTATAGCGGGAGCTGACTACGAGCAGTACTTC.

Regarding this clonotype: One end of the junction does not line up with germline, which may come from a read error. The gene calls are TRBV20-1 and TRBJ2-5, with 7 bases identical to TRBD1. The germline gives CDR1 DFQATT, CDR2 SNEGSKA (reference sequence). The CDR3 is 14 residues long. In nucleotides, the CDR3 is TGCAGTGCTAGCACAGGGGCGAAAGCAGAGACCCGGTACTTC. It translates to CSASTGAKAETRYF.

This clonotype was counted ten times or more. The gene calls are TRBV19 and TRBJ2-1; D gene ambiguous. Per germline, CDR1 LNHDA and CDR2 SQIVND (reference sequence). Trimming took off 4 bases at V and 2 bases at J, with 12 bases between the two ends. This CDR3 region has 15 residues. DNA for the CDR3: TGTGCCAGTAGTACTGGCAGGTTGACCTACAATGAGCAGTTCTTC. This translates into CASSTGRLTYNEQFF. Filled out from reference TRBV19 and TRBJ2-1, the complete variable domain reads DGGITQSPKYLFRKEGQNVTLSCEQNLNHDAMYWYRQDPGQGLRLIYYSQIVNDFQKGDIAEGYSVSREKKESFPLTVTSAQKNPTAFYLCASSTGRLTYNEQFFGPGTRLTVL.

Only a few counts were recorded for this clonotype. The rearrangement links TRBV6-1 to TRBJ2-4, with TRBD2 matching 14 bases. This CDR3 spans 18 amino acids. Looked up from germline, CDR1 is MNHNS and CDR2 is SASEGT. V was pared by 5 bases and J by 1 base, with 7 bases of the junction left unmatched. CDR3 sequence: CASSPGTSGGRAKNIQYF. The CDR3 region has the DNA TGTGCCAGCAGTCCCGGGACTAGCGGGGGCCGGGCCAAAAACATTCAGTACTTC.

The J gene is TRBJ1-5, the V gene TRBV6-6; 7 positions match TRBD1. The CDR3 is 15 amino acids. The germline gives CDR1 MNHNY, CDR2 SVGAGI (reference sequence). With V trimmed by 0 bases and J by 6 bases, 5 bases remained unmatched. Here the CDR3 DNA reads TGTGCCAGCAGTTACTCGATGGAGGGGGCTCAGCCCCAGCATTTT. Protein product: CASSYSMEGAQPQHF.

This clonotype showed up many times. The chain uses TRBV28 and TRBJ2-4; TRBD1 or TRBD2 may be the D gene (5 bases each). The CDR3 totals 16 residues. Germline V gives CDR1 MDHEN, CDR2 SYDVKM. Trimming stripped 5 bases from V and 7 bases from J, with 21 bases between. The CDR3: CASSLQTQGGSNIQYF. CDR3 coding DNA: TGTGCCAGCAGTCTCCAGACGCAGGGCGGGTCGAACATTCAGTACTTC. Based on the CDR3 plus reference TRBV28 and TRBJ2-4, the full variable domain is DVKVTQSSRYLVKRTGEKVFLECVQDMDHENMFWYRQDPGLGLRLIYFSYDVKMKEKGDIPEGYSVSREKKERFSLILESASTNQTSMYLCASSLQTQGGSNIQYFGAGTRLSVL.

This clonotype was detected ten times or more. The genes are TRBV12-3 or TRBV12-4 and TRBJ2-3; the D is unclear. The germline V and J ends were trimmed by 1 base and 2 bases, with 7 bases remaining between them. This CDR3 spans 14 amino acids. For the CDR3, the DNA is TGTGCCAGCAGTTTAGGTCTTCTCACAGATACGCAGTATTTT. It encodes CASSLGLLTDTQYF.

The chain is built from TRBV19 and TRBJ2-1, with D possibly being TRBD2 (5 bases). Looked up from germline, CDR1 is LNHDA and CDR2 is SQIVND (reference sequence). This CDR3 has 13 residues. Trimming removed 5 bases at V and 6 bases at J, with 11 bases between. CDR3 in amino acids: CASSPLGGNEQFF. The CDR3 region has the DNA TGTGCCAGTAGTCCCCTAGGAGGCAATGAGCAGTTCTTC.

This clonotype was seen repeatedly, ten times or more. The gene calls are TRBV28 and TRBJ1-2; D not certain. Germline CDR1 reads MDHEN; CDR2 reads SYDVKM. V was cut by 10 bases and J by 3 bases, with 12 bases left in between. CDR3 length: 12 residues. As DNA, the CDR3 is TGTGCCACCCAGGAAGTGTACTATGGCTACACCTTC. Amino acids: CATQEVYYGYTF.

This clonotype was found once. This may stem from a read error, because a much larger clone lies one nucleotide away. This chain links TRBV30 with TRBJ1-2, with a weak D call TRBD1 (5 bases). From germline, CDR1 is GTSNPN and CDR2 SVGIG (reference sequence). The CDR3 totals 14 residues. The CDR3 here is CAWSAVAGDYGCTF. The CDR3, as DNA: TGTGCCTGGAGTGCGGTAGCGGGGGACTATGGCTGCACCTTC.

The chain joins TRBV14 to TRBJ2-7; 7 bases align to TRBD2. V lost 3 bases and J lost 0; bases outside the gene matches: 5. This CDR3 is built from 15 residues. Germline CDR1 is SGHDN and CDR2 is FVKESK. CDR3 residues: CASSHLADASYEQYF. In DNA, the CDR3 is TGTGCCAGCAGCCATCTAGCGGACGCCTCCTACGAGCAGTACTTC.

There are a few counts of this clonotype. The chain carries TRBV7-9 and TRBJ2-2, with D possibly TRBD2 on 6 matching bases. The V end lost 1 base, the J end lost 1 base, and 7 bases lay between the germline ends. CDR1 is SEHNR, CDR2 FQNEAQ, per germline (reference sequence). The CDR3 consists of 15 residues. CDR3 nucleotide sequence: TGTGCCAGCAGCTTAGGGACTATGAACACCGGGGAGCTGTTTTTT. Protein sequence: CASSLGTMNTGELFF.

This clonotype has only a few counts. The rearrangement uses TRBV5-1 and TRBJ1-1, with D perhaps TRBD1 (6 bases). The CDR3 contains 17 residues. CDR1 is SGHRS, CDR2 YFSETQ, per germline. V dropped 5 bases and J dropped 2 bases, with 22 bases sitting between them. CDR3 sequence: CASRGPGAPIPNTEAFF. The CDR3 DNA reads as TGCGCCAGCAGGGGACCAGGGGCCCCGATTCCCAACACTGAAGCTTTCTTT.

Notes on this clonotype: Possible read error: a much larger clone is one base away. The chain recombines TRBV6-2 or TRBV6-3 with TRBJ2-7, with D tentatively TRBD1 (5 bases). The V end lost 4 bases, the J end lost 2 bases, and 12 bases lay between the germline ends. The CDR3 extends over 14 amino acids. CDR1 MNHEY and CDR2 SVGEGT come from the germline V gene. As DNA, the CDR3 is TGTGCCAGCAGTTTCACAGGTTTCCCCTACGAGCAGTACTTC. Translation: CASSFTGFPYEQYF.